The source of this TCR beta chain is a study of blood T cell repertoires in COVID-19. Looking at the study overall: Sample material is recorded as cDNA or gDNA derived from T cells, B-cell-depleted T cells, or PBMCs.

In the original workflow: Nucleated cell number was recorded as an estimate derived from reference gene primer amplification. Using immunoSEQ multiplex PCR, the repertoire was profiled, and TCRdb retains in-frame clones only, with some absent. The V and J calls and the clone size are those of that table, but D and trimming were determined from the DNA. The sample holds roughly 400,000 clones, roughly 84% seen once. Participants came from roughly 24 US areas, aged about 18 to 100 years. Participants were placed into cohorts based on the clinical history they reported. The V and J ends lost 0 bases and 7 bases, in that order; junction bases with no gene match: 5. Germline assignment: CDR1 KGHDR and CDR2 SFDVKD. The CDR3 has 15 amino acids.

The chain combines TRBV24-1 with TRBJ2-1, with 7 positions matching TRBD1. This receptor was obtained from a young woman who had been exposed to COVID-19. Specimen: PBMCs or T cells enriched from blood (not recorded which). The CDR3 DNA reads TGTGCCACCAGTGATTTGAACAGGGGCCCGAATGAGCAGTTCTTC. Translated: CATSDLNRGPNEQFF.